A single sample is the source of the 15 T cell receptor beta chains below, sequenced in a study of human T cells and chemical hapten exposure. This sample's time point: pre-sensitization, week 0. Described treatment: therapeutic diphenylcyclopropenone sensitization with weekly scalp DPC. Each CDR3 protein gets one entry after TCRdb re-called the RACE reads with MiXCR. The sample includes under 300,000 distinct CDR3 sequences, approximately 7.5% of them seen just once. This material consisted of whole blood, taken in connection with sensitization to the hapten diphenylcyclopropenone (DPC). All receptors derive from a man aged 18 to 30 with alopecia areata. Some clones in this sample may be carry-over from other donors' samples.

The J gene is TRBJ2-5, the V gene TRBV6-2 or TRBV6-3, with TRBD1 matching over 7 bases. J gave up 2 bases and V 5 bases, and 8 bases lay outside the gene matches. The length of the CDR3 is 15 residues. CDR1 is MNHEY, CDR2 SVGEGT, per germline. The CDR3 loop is CASSTRDSEQETQYF. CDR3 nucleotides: TGTGCCAGCAGTACCCGGGACAGCGAGCAAGAGACCCAGTACTTC.

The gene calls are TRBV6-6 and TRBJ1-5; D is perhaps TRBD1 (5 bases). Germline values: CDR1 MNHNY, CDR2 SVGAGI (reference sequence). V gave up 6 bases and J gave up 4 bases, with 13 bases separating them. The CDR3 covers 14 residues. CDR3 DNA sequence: TGTGCCAGCAGCGACAGAGTAACTAATCAGCCCCAGCATTTT. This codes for CASSDRVTNQPQHF.

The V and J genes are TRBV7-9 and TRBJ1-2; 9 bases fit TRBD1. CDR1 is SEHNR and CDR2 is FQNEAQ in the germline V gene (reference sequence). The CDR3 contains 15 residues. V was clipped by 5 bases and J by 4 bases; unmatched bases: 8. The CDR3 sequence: CASSPTGTGPYGYTF. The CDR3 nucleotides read TGTGCCAGCAGCCCAACCGGGACAGGGCCCTATGGCTACACCTTC.

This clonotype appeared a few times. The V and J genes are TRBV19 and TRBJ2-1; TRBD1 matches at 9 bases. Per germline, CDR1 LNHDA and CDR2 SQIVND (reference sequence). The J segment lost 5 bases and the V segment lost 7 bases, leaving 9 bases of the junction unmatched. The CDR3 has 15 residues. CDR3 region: CASTRLRDRDNEQFF. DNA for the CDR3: TGTGCCAGTACCCGACTCCGGGACAGGGACAATGAGCAGTTCTTC.

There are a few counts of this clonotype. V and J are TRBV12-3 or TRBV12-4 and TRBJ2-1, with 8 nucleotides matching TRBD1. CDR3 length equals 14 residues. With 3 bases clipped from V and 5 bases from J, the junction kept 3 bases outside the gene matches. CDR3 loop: CASSFRTGNNEQFF. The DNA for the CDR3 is TGTGCCAGCAGTTTTAGGACAGGGAACAATGAGCAGTTCTTC.

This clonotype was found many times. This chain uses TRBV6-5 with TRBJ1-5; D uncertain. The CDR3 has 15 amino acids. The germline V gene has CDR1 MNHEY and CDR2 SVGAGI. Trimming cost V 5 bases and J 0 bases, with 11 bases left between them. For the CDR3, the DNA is TGTGCCAGCAGTCCGACAAGAAATAGCAATCAGCCCCAGCATTTT. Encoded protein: CASSPTRNSNQPQHF.

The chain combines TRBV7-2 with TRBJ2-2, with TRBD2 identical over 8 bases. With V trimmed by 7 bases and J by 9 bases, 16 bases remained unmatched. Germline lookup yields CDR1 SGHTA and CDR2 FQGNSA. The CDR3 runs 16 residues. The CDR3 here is CASNVGERGYRRELFF. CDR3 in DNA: TGTGCCAGCAACGTAGGCGAGCGGGGGTATCGGAGGGAGCTGTTTTTT. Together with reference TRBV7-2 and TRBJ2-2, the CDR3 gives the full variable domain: GAGVSQSPSNKVTEKGKDVELRCDPISGHTALYWYRQSLGQGLEFLIYFQGNSAPDKSGLPSDRFSAERTGGSVSTLTIQRTQQEDSAVYLCASNVGERGYRRELFFGEGSRLTVL.

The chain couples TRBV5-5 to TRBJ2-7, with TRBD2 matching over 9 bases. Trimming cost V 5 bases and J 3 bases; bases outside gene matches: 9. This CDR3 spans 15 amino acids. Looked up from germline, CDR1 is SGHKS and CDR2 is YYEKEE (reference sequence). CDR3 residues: CASRLAGESFYEQYV. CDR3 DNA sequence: TGTGCCAGCAGGTTAGCGGGGGAGTCCTTCTACGAGCAGTACGTC.

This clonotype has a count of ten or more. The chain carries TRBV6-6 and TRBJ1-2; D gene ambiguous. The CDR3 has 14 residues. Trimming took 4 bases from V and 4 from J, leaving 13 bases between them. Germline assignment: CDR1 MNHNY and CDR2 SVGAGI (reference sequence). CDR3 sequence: CASSLNSGSYGYTF. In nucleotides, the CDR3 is TGTGCCAGCAGTTTAAATTCCGGCTCCTATGGCTACACCTTC.

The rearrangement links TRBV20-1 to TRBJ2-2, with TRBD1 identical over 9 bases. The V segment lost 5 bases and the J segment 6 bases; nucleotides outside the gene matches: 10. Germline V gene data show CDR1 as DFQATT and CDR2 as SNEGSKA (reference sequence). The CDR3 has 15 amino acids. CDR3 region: CSASPGQGWAGELFF. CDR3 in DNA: TGCAGTGCTTCTCCGGGACAGGGATGGGCCGGGGAGCTGTTTTTT.

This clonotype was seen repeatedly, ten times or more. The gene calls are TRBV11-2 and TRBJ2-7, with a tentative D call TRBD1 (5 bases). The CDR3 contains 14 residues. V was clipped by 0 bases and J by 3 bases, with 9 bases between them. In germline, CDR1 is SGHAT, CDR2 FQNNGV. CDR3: CASSLEDSYYEQYV. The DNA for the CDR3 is TGTGCCAGCAGCTTAGAAGACAGCTACTACGAGCAGTACGTC.

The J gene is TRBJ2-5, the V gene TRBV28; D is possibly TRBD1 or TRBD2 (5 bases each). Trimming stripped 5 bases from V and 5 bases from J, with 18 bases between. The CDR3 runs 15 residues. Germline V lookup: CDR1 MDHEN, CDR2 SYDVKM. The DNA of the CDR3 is TGTGCCAGCAGTCGGCCCGGGGACGCAATGGAGACCCAGTACTTC. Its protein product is CASSRPGDAMETQYF.

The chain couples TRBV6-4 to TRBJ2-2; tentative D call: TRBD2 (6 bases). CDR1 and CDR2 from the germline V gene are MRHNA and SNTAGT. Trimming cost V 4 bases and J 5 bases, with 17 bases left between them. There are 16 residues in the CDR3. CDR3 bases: TGTGCCAGCAGTGTGATGGCGGGGTACGATACCGGGGAGCTGTTTTTT. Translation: CASSVMAGYDTGELFF.

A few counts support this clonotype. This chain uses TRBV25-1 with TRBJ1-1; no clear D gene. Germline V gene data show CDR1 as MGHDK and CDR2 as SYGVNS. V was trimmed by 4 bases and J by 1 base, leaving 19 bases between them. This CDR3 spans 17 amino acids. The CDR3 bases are TGTGCCAGCAGTGCCCTCCCTTCTGGACGGTCGAACACTGAAGCTTTCTTT. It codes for CASSALPSGRSNTEAFF.

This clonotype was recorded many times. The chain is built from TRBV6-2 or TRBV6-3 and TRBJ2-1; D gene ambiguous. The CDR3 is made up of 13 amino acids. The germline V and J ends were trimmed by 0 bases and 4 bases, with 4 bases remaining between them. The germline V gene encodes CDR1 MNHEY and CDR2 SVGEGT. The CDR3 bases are TGTGCCAGCAGTTACTCGCAGTACAATGAGCAGTTCTTC. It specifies CASSYSQYNEQFF.